Below, 12 T cell receptor beta chains from the same sample are listed, as sequenced in a study of CD8 T cells in ankylosing spondylitis. Study-wide points: Ankylosing spondylitis blood appeared to carry a characteristic TCR beta motif of eight or nine highly homologous variants.

TCRdb re-called the 5' RACE reads with MiXCR, one entry per CDR3 protein. The sample has some 840,000 distinct CDR3 sequences; 10% to 15% are singletons. These TCRs are of unknown antigen specificity. The specimen sequenced was blood, either unsorted or a sorted T cell fraction (not recorded which). The receptors here all came from a male donor with ankylosing spondylitis.

J is TRBJ2-7 and V is TRBV4-3; no firm D call. The CDR3 covers 14 residues. CDR1 is LGHNA, CDR2 YSLEER, per germline. V lost 0 bases and J 6 bases, leaving 12 bases between the germline ends. CDR3 amino acids: CASSQDSVGLEQYF. The CDR3 DNA reads TGCGCCAGCAGCCAAGATAGTGTAGGTCTCGAGCAGTACTTC.

This clonotype appeared a few times. The chain links TRBV11-1 to TRBJ1-4, with D perhaps matching TRBD1 (5 bases). This CDR3 comprises 16 residues. CDR1 and CDR2 from the germline V gene are SGHAT and FQDESV (reference sequence). V was cut by 2 bases and J by 5 bases, with 15 bases left in between. The CDR3 coding sequence is TGTGCCAGCAGCTTACTCCGTTCGGGACCCAATGAAAAACTGTTTTTT. Its protein product is CASSLLRSGPNEKLFF.

The rearrangement uses TRBV4-2 and TRBJ2-2, with no clear D. The germline V and J ends were trimmed by 8 bases and 5 bases, with 18 bases remaining between them. Germline-derived CDR1 and CDR2 are LGHNA and YNFKEQ. This CDR3 comprises 15 residues. The CDR3 is CASGPRHFSTGELFF. The CDR3 DNA follows: TGTGCCAGCGGCCCGAGGCACTTTTCGACCGGGGAGCTGTTTTTT.

The genes are TRBV12-3 or TRBV12-4 and TRBJ1-6; maybe TRBD1 (6 bases). With 4 bases removed from V and 7 bases from J, the gap between germline ends came to 11 bases. The CDR3 runs 14 residues. This CDR3 is CASSSRDMNSPLHF. The CDR3 bases are TGTGCCAGCAGTTCCCGGGACATGAATTCACCCCTCCACTTT.

The chain couples TRBV4-3 to TRBJ2-5, with TRBD2 identical over 8 bases. This CDR3 is built from 17 residues. Per the germline V gene, CDR1 is LGHNA and CDR2 is YSLEER. The trim removed 4 bases at V and 1 base at J, leaving 11 bases unmatched. CDR3 coding DNA: TGCGCCAGCAGCCCGCACCCTAGCGGGCAGACCCAAGAGACCCAGTACTTC. Its translation is CASSPHPSGQTQETQYF.

This clonotype was picked up a small number of times. The chain joins TRBV28 to TRBJ1-2, with a tentative D call TRBD1 (5 bases). Trimming removed 7 bases from V and 4 bases from J, with 16 bases in between. The CDR3 runs 14 residues. Germline V gives CDR1 MDHEN, CDR2 SYDVKM. The DNA of the CDR3 is TGTGCCAGCACCCAAGGGGTATCTGGCTATGGCTACACCTTC. Protein sequence: CASTQGVSGYGYTF.

The chain employs TRBV20-1 and TRBJ2-5, with TRBD2 matching 10 bases. Germline-derived CDR1 and CDR2 are DFQATT and SNEGSKA (reference sequence). The V gene end was trimmed by 4 bases and the J gene end by 3 bases; junction bases not matched to a gene: 2. The CDR3 covers 13 residues. This CDR3 is CSATAGGEETQYF. DNA of the CDR3: TGCAGTGCTACAGCGGGAGGGGAAGAGACCCAGTACTTC.

This clonotype occurred many times. The chain is built from TRBV25-1 and TRBJ2-2; TRBD1 matches 8 bases. Trimming at V came to 6 bases and at J to 7 bases, leaving 7 bases not matched to a gene. Germline V gene lookup returns CDR1 MGHDK and CDR2 SYGVNS. The length of the CDR3 is 14 residues. CDR3 DNA sequence: TGTGCCAGCAGCCACAGGGGGACTGGCGGGGAGCTGTTTTTT. This encodes CASSHRGTGGELFF.

With respect to this clonotype: Since the CDR3 does not end with the conserved phenylalanine or tryptophan, this likely comes from a read error. The chain employs TRBV27 and TRBJ2-3, with D uncertain. This CDR3 has 15 residues. Trimming removed 5 bases at V and 5 bases at J, with 17 bases between. In germline, CDR1 is MNHEY, CDR2 SMNVEV (reference sequence). The CDR3 spells CASSQRFRAGDTQYL. The DNA for the CDR3 is TGTGCCAGCAGTCAAAGGTTTAGGGCTGGAGATACGCAGTATCTT.

V is TRBV18 and J is TRBJ2-1; D ambiguous. Germline assignment: CDR1 KGHSH and CDR2 LQKENI. The V end was cut by 3 bases, the J end by 4 bases, with 7 bases between. The CDR3 is made up of 13 amino acids. DNA of the CDR3: TGTGCCAGCTCACCGCAGGAATACAATGAGCAGTTCTTC. As protein: CASSPQEYNEQFF. Full variable domain (remainder filled in from reference TRBV18 and TRBJ2-1): NAGVMQNPRHLVRRRGQEARLRCSPMKGHSHVYWYRQLPEEGLKFMVYLQKENIIDESGMPKERFSAEFPKEGPSILRIQQVVRGDSAAYFCASSPQEYNEQFFGPGTRLTVL.

This clonotype was seen only a few times. CDR3 amino acids: CASSLVRGTLVYEQYF. Here the CDR3 DNA reads TGTGCCAGCAGCTTAGTTCGGGGGACTCTAGTTTACGAGCAGTACTTC. V is TRBV7-9 and J is TRBJ2-7, with D possibly TRBD2 on 6 matching bases. This CDR3 has 16 residues. V lost 1 base and J 4 bases, leaving 17 bases between the germline ends. Germline V lookup: CDR1 SEHNR, CDR2 FQNEAQ (reference sequence). Variable domain in full (rest from reference TRBV7-9 and TRBJ2-7): DTGVSQNPRHKITKRGQNVTFRCDPISEHNRLYWYRQTLGQGPEFLTYFQNEAQLEKSRLLSDRFSAERPKGSFSTLEIQRTEQGDSAMYLCASSLVRGTLVYEQYFGPGTRLTVT.

The V call is TRBV4-1, the J call TRBJ1-1; D remains unclear. Germline values: CDR1 MGHRA, CDR2 YSYEKL. Trimming stripped 2 bases from V and 6 bases from J, with 19 bases between. The CDR3 extends over 16 amino acids. The CDR3 region has the DNA TGCGCCAGCAGCCAAATCCTTTGGGAGGGAAACGCTGAAGCTTTCTTT. Translated: CASSQILWEGNAEAFF.